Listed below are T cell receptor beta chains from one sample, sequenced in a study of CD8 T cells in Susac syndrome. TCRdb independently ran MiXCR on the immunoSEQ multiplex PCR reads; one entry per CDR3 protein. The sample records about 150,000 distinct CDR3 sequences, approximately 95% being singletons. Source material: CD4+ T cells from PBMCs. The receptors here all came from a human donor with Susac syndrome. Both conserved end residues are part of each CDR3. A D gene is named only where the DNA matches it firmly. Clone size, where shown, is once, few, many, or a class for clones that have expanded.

cdr3_nt: TGTGCCAGCAGCCTTCCGACAGGGACAGGGAATGGCTACACCTTC
cdr3_aa: CASSLPTGTGNGYTF
v_call: TRBV5-4
d_call: TRBD1
clone_size: NA
j_call: TRBJ1-2

cdr3_nt: TGTGCCAGCTCACGTACCGTGGCCCAAGAAGCTTTCTTT
cdr3_aa: CASSRTVAQEAFF
v_call: TRBV18
d_call: NA
clone_size: NA
j_call: TRBJ1-1

cdr3_nt: TGCGCCAGCAGCTCGCCAGAGACTGGGGCCAACGTCCTGACTTTC
cdr3_aa: CASSSPETGANVLTF
v_call: TRBV5-1
d_call: NA
clone_size: NA
j_call: TRBJ2-6

cdr3_nt: TGCAGTGCTAGAGGACGGAGACAAGAGACCCAGTACTTC
cdr3_aa: CSARGRRQETQYF
v_call: TRBV20-1
d_call: NA
clone_size: NA
j_call: TRBJ2-5

cdr3_nt: TGTGCCAGCAGTCCCTTTGTAGGAGAGACCCAGTACTTC
cdr3_aa: CASSPFVGETQYF
v_call: TRBV12-3/TRBV12-4
d_call: NA
clone_size: NA
j_call: TRBJ2-5

cdr3_nt: TGTGCCAGCAGCGTAGAGGGGTTTGGCTACACCTTC
cdr3_aa: CASSVEGFGYTF
v_call: TRBV9
d_call: NA
clone_size: NA
j_call: TRBJ1-2

cdr3_nt: TGTGCCAGCAGCTCCCCGGTAGAAAAACTGTTTTTT
cdr3_aa: CASSSPVEKLFF
v_call: TRBV7-9
d_call: NA
clone_size: NA
j_call: TRBJ1-4

cdr3_nt: TGTGCCAGCAGTTTGGGTGGAAACACCATATATTTT
cdr3_aa: CASSLGGNTIYF
v_call: TRBV12-3/TRBV12-4
d_call: NA
clone_size: NA
j_call: TRBJ1-3

cdr3_nt: TGTGCCTGGACTAGCTACGAGACCCAGTACTTC
cdr3_aa: CAWTSYETQYF
v_call: TRBV30
d_call: NA
clone_size: NA
j_call: TRBJ2-5

cdr3_nt: TGCAGTGCTACACCACCGGCAGGGAACTCCTACGAGCAGTACTTC
cdr3_aa: CSATPPAGNSYEQYF
v_call: TRBV20-1
d_call: NA
clone_size: NA
j_call: TRBJ2-7

cdr3_nt: TGTGCCAGCAGTTTAAACAGGGCACAAAGGGAGACCCAGTACTTC
cdr3_aa: CASSLNRAQRETQYF
v_call: TRBV27
d_call: NA
clone_size: NA
j_call: TRBJ2-5

cdr3_nt: TGTGCCACCAGGGAGCCCGCGGGCTATGGCTACACCTTC
cdr3_aa: CATREPAGYGYTF
v_call: TRBV7-2
d_call: NA
clone_size: NA
j_call: TRBJ1-2

cdr3_nt: TGTGCCAGCAGCTTGGGGACTAGCGGGAGGATGAATACGCAGTATTTT
cdr3_aa: CASSLGTSGRMNTQYF
v_call: TRBV5-6
d_call: TRBD2
clone_size: NA
j_call: TRBJ2-3

cdr3_nt: TGTGCCACCAGCGGGGGACGCGACCCGAGTGGCTACACCTTC
cdr3_aa: CATSGGRDPSGYTF
v_call: TRBV15
d_call: NA
clone_size: NA
j_call: TRBJ1-2

cdr3_nt: TGTGCCAGCAGTTTAGGACAGGGGCCGCCCCCCTACGAGCAGTACTTC
cdr3_aa: CASSLGQGPPPYEQYF
v_call: TRBV28
d_call: TRBD1
clone_size: NA
j_call: TRBJ2-7

cdr3_nt: TGTGCCAGCAGCGCGGAGGGGGAGACCCAGTACTTC
cdr3_aa: CASSAEGETQYF
v_call: TRBV5-6
d_call: NA
clone_size: NA
j_call: TRBJ2-5

cdr3_nt: TGTGCCAGCAGTGATCGGATCCTACACGATCAGCCCCAGCATTTT
cdr3_aa: CASSDRILHDQPQHF
v_call: TRBV2
d_call: NA
clone_size: NA
j_call: TRBJ1-5

cdr3_nt: TGCAGTGCTGGGCTAAAACTTCATAGCTCCTACAATGAGCAGTTCTTC
cdr3_aa: CSAGLKLHSSYNEQFF
v_call: TRBV20-1
d_call: NA
clone_size: NA
j_call: TRBJ2-1

cdr3_nt: TGTGCCAGCAGCCCCGCCGGGAACTATGGCTACACCTTC
cdr3_aa: CASSPAGNYGYTF
v_call: TRBV14
d_call: NA
clone_size: once
j_call: TRBJ1-2